Below, 2 T cell receptor beta chains from the same sample are listed, as sequenced in a study of cytomegalovirus exposure and HLA in healthy donors (dated by TCRdb to the late 2010s). Library preparation employed the immunoSEQ multiplex PCR assay. TCRdb carries this immuneACCESS record with in-frame sequences only. Its versions omit some clonotypes, under half of them owing to an unresolved V gene in the studies checked, with the rest unexplained. Present in this sample are about 200,000 clones, 80% to 90% of which were seen just once. About an eighth of the sample comes from the top ten. Source material: PBMCs. These receptor sequences come from a woman aged 25 to 39 in good health and CMV-seropositive.

V usage is TRBV29-1 and J usage is TRBJ1-2, with 9 bases matching TRBD1. The CDR3 sequence is 15 residues long. V lost 0 bases to trimming and J lost 4 bases; unmatched junction nucleotides: 6. Germline assignment: CDR1 SQVTM and CDR2 ANQGSEA. This chain's CDR3 is CSVEDRTGDGYGYTF. DNA of the CDR3: TGCAGCGTTGAAGATCGGACAGGGGACGGCTATGGCTACACCTTC.

In this sample, this clone turned up once. The genes are TRBV5-4 and TRBJ1-2, with 8 bases matching TRBD1. CDR1 is SGHNT and CDR2 is YYREEE in the germline V gene (reference sequence). The junction had 9 bases not matched to a gene; V was cut back by 3 bases and J by 8 bases. The CDR3 has 14 residues. The CDR3 region is CASSWVDRAGGYTF. For the CDR3, the DNA is TGTGCCAGCAGCTGGGTGGACAGGGCGGGAGGCTACACCTTC.